The T cell receptor (beta chain) described here comes from a study of patients and donors after allogeneic stem cell transplantation. The CDR3 has 12 residues. Germline-derived CDR1 and CDR2 are ENHRY and SYGVKD. V lost 2 bases and J lost 5, with 4 bases in between. TCRdb reprocessed the RT-PCR reads with MiXCR, giving one entry per CDR3 protein. The table shows 150,000 to 250,000 distinct CDR3 sequences, with around two fifths occurring only once. Only a few counts were recorded for this clonotype. The source material was blood, either unsorted or a sorted T cell fraction (not recorded which). This rearrangement joins TRBV10-3 to TRBJ1-5, with no clear D. The clonotype was recovered from a human donor who was either an allogeneic HSCT recipient or a stem cell or donor lymphocyte infusion donor (not recorded which). It is not recorded whose cells these are; they may come from a transplant donor. The CDR3 DNA reads as TGTGCCATCAGTGAGGGCCATCAGCCCCAGCATTTT. It yields the protein CAISEGHQPQHF.